The rows below give T cell receptor beta chains drawn from one sample of a study of cytomegalovirus exposure and HLA in healthy donors. TCRdb's copy holds only in-frame clones and misses some; the assay was immunoSEQ multiplex PCR. The sample consists of approximately 180,000 clones, around 75% of them appearing once. The sample was PBMCs. Receptor source: a woman aged 25 to 39 in good health and CMV-seronegative. Each CDR3 is given with its conserved first and last residue. The order of the fields is clone size, D gene, V gene, J gene, CDR3 protein, CDR3 DNA. A D gene is named only where the DNA matches it firmly. A row's size may be missing; if present it is once, few, many or a size class.

clone_size: -; d_call: TRBD2; v_call: TRBV7-3; j_call: TRBJ2-5; cdr3_aa: CASSLESSGRAWKTQYF; cdr3_nt: TGTGCCAGCAGCTTAGAATCGAGCGGGAGAGCTTGGAAGACCCAGTACTTC
clone_size: -; d_call: -; v_call: TRBV4-1; j_call: TRBJ1-2; cdr3_aa: CASSQVGRGVSHTF; cdr3_nt: TGCGCCAGCAGCCAAGTCGGGAGGGGAGTATCCCACACCTTC
clone_size: -; d_call: -; v_call: TRBV9; j_call: TRBJ2-7; cdr3_aa: CASSVGWQNSYEQYF; cdr3_nt: TGTGCCAGCAGCGTAGGGTGGCAGAACTCCTACGAGCAGTACTTC
clone_size: -; d_call: TRBD2; v_call: TRBV29-1; j_call: TRBJ2-3; cdr3_aa: CSVEDLAAPTDTQYF; cdr3_nt: TGCAGCGTTGAAGATCTAGCGGCACCCACAGATACGCAGTATTTT
clone_size: few; d_call: -; v_call: TRBV5-4; j_call: TRBJ2-2; cdr3_aa: CASSRGPIGELFF; cdr3_nt: TGTGCCAGCAGCAGAGGCCCAATCGGGGAGCTGTTTTTT
clone_size: -; d_call: TRBD2; v_call: TRBV7-9; j_call: TRBJ2-7; cdr3_aa: CSSSFSGSSSYEQYF; cdr3_nt: TGTTCCAGCAGCTTTAGCGGGTCGAGCTCCTACGAGCAGTACTTC
clone_size: once; d_call: -; v_call: TRBV4-1; j_call: TRBJ2-7; cdr3_aa: CASSQAVGGPMGSEQYF; cdr3_nt: TGCGCCAGCAGCCAAGCGGTCGGGGGGCCCATGGGAAGCGAGCAGTACTTC
clone_size: -; d_call: -; v_call: TRBV7-6; j_call: TRBJ2-1; cdr3_aa: CASSPLTSSYNEQFF; cdr3_nt: TGTGCCAGCAGCCCTTTGACTAGCTCCTACAATGAGCAGTTCTTC
clone_size: -; d_call: TRBD1; v_call: TRBV7-3; j_call: TRBJ2-2; cdr3_aa: CASRPAGTGGRLFF; cdr3_nt: TGTGCCAGCAGGCCAGCCGGGACAGGGGGGCGGTTGTTTTTT
clone_size: -; d_call: -; v_call: TRBV5-6; j_call: TRBJ1-2; cdr3_aa: CASSVKGLRYTF; cdr3_nt: TGTGCCAGCAGCGTAAAAGGACTCCGATACACCTTC
clone_size: -; d_call: -; v_call: TRBV27; j_call: TRBJ2-3; cdr3_aa: CASSPHPALRSTDTQYF; cdr3_nt: TGTGCCAGCAGTCCCCACCCAGCATTGAGGAGCACAGATACGCAGTATTTT
clone_size: -; d_call: TRBD1; v_call: TRBV18; j_call: TRBJ1-3; cdr3_aa: CASSRRRDRDGNTIYF; cdr3_nt: TGTGCCAGCTCACGACGGCGGGACAGGGACGGAAACACCATATATTTT
clone_size: few; d_call: TRBD1; v_call: TRBV19; j_call: TRBJ1-1; cdr3_aa: CASRSGGWTEAFF; cdr3_nt: TGTGCCAGTAGGTCAGGGGGCTGGACTGAAGCTTTCTTT
clone_size: -; d_call: -; v_call: TRBV5-5; j_call: TRBJ1-4; cdr3_aa: CASSGRPGIGEKLFF; cdr3_nt: TGTGCCAGCAGCGGACGACCAGGGATAGGTGAAAAACTGTTTTTT
clone_size: -; d_call: -; v_call: TRBV7-9; j_call: TRBJ1-2; cdr3_aa: CASSSRGAEGYTF; cdr3_nt: TGTGCCAGCAGCTCCCGGGGGGCGGAAGGCTACACCTTC
clone_size: -; d_call: -; v_call: TRBV30; j_call: TRBJ1-5; cdr3_aa: CAWSEAPTNQPQHF; cdr3_nt: TGTGCCTGGAGTGAAGCGCCAACCAATCAGCCCCAGCATTTT
clone_size: -; d_call: -; v_call: TRBV21-1; j_call: TRBJ1-2; cdr3_aa: CASTLTGDNGYTF; cdr3_nt: TGTGCCAGCACCCTGACAGGGGATAATGGCTACACCTTC
clone_size: -; d_call: TRBD1; v_call: TRBV6-6; j_call: TRBJ2-7; cdr3_aa: CASNSQTGGEQYF; cdr3_nt: TGTGCCAGCAACAGCCAGACAGGGGGCGAGCAGTACTTC
clone_size: -; d_call: TRBD2; v_call: TRBV5-4; j_call: TRBJ2-2; cdr3_aa: CASSSRLAGGTGELFF; cdr3_nt: TGTGCCAGCAGCTCGAGACTAGCGGGAGGGACCGGGGAGCTGTTTTTT
clone_size: -; d_call: -; v_call: TRBV9; j_call: TRBJ1-5; cdr3_aa: CASSLGTSQPQHF; cdr3_nt: TGTGCCAGCAGCTTAGGGACTAGCCAGCCCCAGCATTTT
clone_size: -; d_call: -; v_call: TRBV19; j_call: TRBJ1-2; cdr3_aa: CASRQGLDGYTF; cdr3_nt: TGTGCCAGTAGACAAGGACTGGATGGCTACACCTTC
clone_size: -; d_call: -; v_call: TRBV7-8; j_call: TRBJ2-5; cdr3_aa: CASSIRRDFETQYF; cdr3_nt: TGTGCCAGCAGCATAAGACGGGATTTCGAGACCCAGTACTTC
clone_size: -; d_call: -; v_call: TRBV9; j_call: TRBJ2-7; cdr3_aa: CASSVDRSSSYEQYF; cdr3_nt: TGTGCCAGCAGCGTGGACAGATCCAGCTCCTACGAGCAGTACTTC
clone_size: -; d_call: -; v_call: TRBV7-6; j_call: TRBJ1-5; cdr3_aa: CASSRRSRDYSNQPQHF; cdr3_nt: TGTGCCAGCAGTCGACGGAGTCGGGATTATAGCAATCAGCCCCAGCATTTT
clone_size: once; d_call: -; v_call: TRBV11-2; j_call: TRBJ2-5; cdr3_aa: CASSSGVQETQYF; cdr3_nt: TGTGCCAGCAGCTCCGGGGTACAAGAGACCCAGTACTTC
clone_size: few; d_call: -; v_call: TRBV5-6; j_call: TRBJ1-1; cdr3_aa: CASSFLRAEAFF; cdr3_nt: TGTGCCAGCAGCTTCTTGAGGGCAGAAGCTTTCTTT
clone_size: -; d_call: -; v_call: TRBV23-1; j_call: TRBJ1-1; cdr3_aa: CASSPNRMDTEAFF; cdr3_nt: TGCGCCAGCAGTCCTAACAGGATGGACACTGAAGCTTTCTTT
clone_size: few; d_call: -; v_call: TRBV18; j_call: TRBJ2-3; cdr3_aa: CASSPDGGIHKDTQYF; cdr3_nt: TGTGCCAGCTCACCAGACGGGGGAATACACAAGGATACGCAGTATTTT
clone_size: -; d_call: -; v_call: TRBV4-2; j_call: TRBJ1-1; cdr3_aa: CASSQVVWDTEAFF; cdr3_nt: TGTGCCAGCAGCCAAGTTGTTTGGGACACTGAGGCTTTCTTT
clone_size: -; d_call: TRBD1; v_call: TRBV7-9; j_call: TRBJ1-6; cdr3_aa: CASSRVRTGFGSPLHF; cdr3_nt: TGTGCCAGCAGTCGCGTGCGGACAGGGTTTGGGTCACCCCTCCACTTT
clone_size: -; d_call: -; v_call: TRBV7-9; j_call: TRBJ1-1; cdr3_aa: CASSLTGPNTEAFF; cdr3_nt: TGTGCCAGCAGCTTAACAGGACCGAACACTGAAGCTTTCTTT
clone_size: few; d_call: -; v_call: TRBV6-1; j_call: TRBJ1-4; cdr3_aa: CASIRQHNEKLFF; cdr3_nt: TGTGCCAGCATCCGACAGCATAATGAAAAACTGTTTTTT
clone_size: -; d_call: -; v_call: TRBV4-1; j_call: TRBJ2-7; cdr3_aa: CASSHGTETYEQYF; cdr3_nt: TGCGCCAGCAGCCACGGGACTGAAACTTACGAGCAGTACTTC
clone_size: -; d_call: TRBD2; v_call: TRBV10-3; j_call: TRBJ2-3; cdr3_aa: CAISRGSTDTQYF; cdr3_nt: TGTGCCATCTCGCGGGGGAGCACAGATACGCAGTATTTT
clone_size: once; d_call: -; v_call: TRBV7-2; j_call: TRBJ1-1; cdr3_aa: CASSLWGQTNTEAFF; cdr3_nt: TGTGCCAGCAGCTTATGGGGGCAAACGAACACTGAAGCTTTCTTT
clone_size: -; d_call: -; v_call: TRBV7-9; j_call: TRBJ2-5; cdr3_aa: CASSLGGVRAGHQETQYF; cdr3_nt: TGTGCCAGCAGCCTGGGGGGAGTTCGGGCGGGCCACCAAGAGACCCAGTACTTC
clone_size: few; d_call: -; v_call: TRBV18; j_call: TRBJ2-1; cdr3_aa: CASSPAVGSSYNEQFF; cdr3_nt: TGTGCCAGCTCACCCGCAGTAGGGAGCTCCTACAATGAGCAGTTCTTC
clone_size: -; d_call: -; v_call: TRBV4-1; j_call: TRBJ1-1; cdr3_aa: CASSQAGPLDTEASF; cdr3_nt: TGCGCCAGCAGCCAGGCAGGCCCCTTGGACACTGAAGCTTCCTTT
clone_size: -; d_call: TRBD1; v_call: TRBV7-9; j_call: TRBJ2-3; cdr3_aa: CASPARDRGTDTQYF; cdr3_nt: TGTGCCAGCCCCGCCCGGGACAGGGGGACAGATACGCAGTATTTT
clone_size: -; d_call: TRBD2; v_call: TRBV15; j_call: TRBJ2-1; cdr3_aa: CATYTGTSAYNEQFF; cdr3_nt: TGTGCCACATATACCGGGACTAGCGCCTACAATGAGCAGTTCTTC
clone_size: once; d_call: -; v_call: TRBV4-3; j_call: TRBJ2-1; cdr3_aa: CASSHGQSNNEQFF; cdr3_nt: TGCGCCAGCAGCCACGGACAGTCGAACAATGAGCAGTTCTTC
clone_size: few; d_call: TRBD1; v_call: TRBV7-9; j_call: TRBJ1-2; cdr3_aa: CASSLPWTGYGYTF; cdr3_nt: TGTGCCAGCAGCTTACCCTGGACAGGGTATGGCTACACCTTC
clone_size: once; d_call: TRBD2; v_call: TRBV5-4; j_call: TRBJ2-7; cdr3_aa: CASSLQGTSEQYF; cdr3_nt: TGTGCCAGCAGCTTGCAGGGGACTAGCGAGCAGTACTTC
clone_size: -; d_call: -; v_call: TRBV27; j_call: TRBJ2-1; cdr3_aa: CASSSGFGLPAGFF; cdr3_nt: TGTGCCAGCAGTTCCGGCTTTGGACTACCCGCCGGGTTCTTC
clone_size: -; d_call: TRBD1; v_call: TRBV7-2; j_call: TRBJ2-7; cdr3_aa: CASSPNRGSYEQYF; cdr3_nt: TGTGCCAGCAGCCCAAACAGGGGGTCCTACGAGCAGTACTTC
clone_size: -; d_call: TRBD1; v_call: TRBV4-3; j_call: TRBJ1-2; cdr3_aa: CASSVDRGIRWGYTF; cdr3_nt: TGCGCCAGCAGCGTAGACAGGGGGATTAGGTGGGGCTACACCTTC
clone_size: -; d_call: TRBD1; v_call: TRBV6-1; j_call: TRBJ2-7; cdr3_aa: CASSEVGQSSSYEQYF; cdr3_nt: TGTGCCAGCAGTGAGGTGGGACAGTCGAGCTCCTACGAGCAGTACTTC
clone_size: -; d_call: TRBD1; v_call: TRBV15; j_call: TRBJ1-2; cdr3_aa: CATSRDRRNYGYTF; cdr3_nt: TGTGCCACCAGCAGGGACAGGCGGAACTATGGCTACACCTTC
clone_size: -; d_call: -; v_call: TRBV6-6; j_call: TRBJ2-1; cdr3_aa: CASSSGTRDYNEQFF; cdr3_nt: TGTGCCAGCAGCTCCGGGACAAGGGACTACAATGAGCAGTTCTTC
clone_size: -; d_call: TRBD2; v_call: TRBV2; j_call: TRBJ2-1; cdr3_aa: CASRRGLAARYNEQFF; cdr3_nt: TGTGCCAGCAGGAGAGGACTAGCGGCGAGATACAATGAGCAGTTCTTC
clone_size: -; d_call: TRBD1; v_call: TRBV5-6; j_call: TRBJ1-4; cdr3_aa: CASSGGGRGAREKLFF; cdr3_nt: TGTGCCAGCAGCGGAGGGGGCAGGGGCGCGCGAGAAAAACTGTTTTTT
clone_size: -; d_call: -; v_call: TRBV30; j_call: TRBJ1-3; cdr3_aa: CAWRRDTIYSGNTIYF; cdr3_nt: TGTGCCTGGAGACGGGACACGATTTACTCTGGAAACACCATATATTTT
clone_size: -; d_call: TRBD2; v_call: TRBV7-8; j_call: TRBJ2-3; cdr3_aa: CASNNVRGGLTDTQYF; cdr3_nt: TGTGCCAGCAACAATGTTCGGGGGGGACTCACAGATACGCAGTATTTT
clone_size: -; d_call: TRBD2; v_call: TRBV29-1; j_call: TRBJ2-1; cdr3_aa: CSVLSIGASGISNEQFF; cdr3_nt: TGCAGCGTTCTCTCGATCGGGGCTAGCGGGATTTCCAATGAGCAGTTCTTC
clone_size: -; d_call: TRBD2; v_call: TRBV11-2; j_call: TRBJ2-7; cdr3_aa: CASSLSGLAGMQYF; cdr3_nt: TGTGCCAGCAGCCTGTCCGGACTAGCGGGAATGCAGTACTTC
clone_size: -; d_call: -; v_call: TRBV30; j_call: TRBJ2-3; cdr3_aa: CAWIHGDISTDTQYF; cdr3_nt: TGTGCCTGGATTCATGGCGACATTTCCACAGATACGCAGTATTTT
clone_size: once; d_call: TRBD2; v_call: TRBV5-1; j_call: TRBJ2-3; cdr3_aa: CASSLGLARAATQYF; cdr3_nt: TGCGCCAGCAGCTTGGGACTAGCGAGGGCAGCTACGCAGTATTTT